Listed below are T cell receptor beta chains from one sample, sequenced in a study of blood T cell repertoires in COVID-19. Using immunoSEQ multiplex PCR, the repertoire was profiled, and TCRdb retains in-frame clones only, with some absent. The sample holds 200,000 to 300,000 clones, roughly nine tenths seen once. Sequencing was carried out using peripheral blood. Receptors originate from a man aged 40-49 years who had recovered from COVID-19. Each CDR3 is given with its conserved first and last residue. Fields, in order: J gene, clone size, V gene, D gene, CDR3 DNA, CDR3 protein. The D gene is left open where the match is weak. Rows give clone size only sometimes, using once, few, many, or a class for an expanded clone.

>TRBJ2-1|once|TRBV30|NA
TGTGCCTGGACAAGGATCGGGAGTGGGCCCTACAATGAGCAGTTCTTC
CAWTRIGSGPYNEQFF
>TRBJ1-3|once|TRBV5-6|NA
TGTGCCAGCAGCTCGTTCGGAAACACCATATATTTT
CASSSFGNTIYF
>TRBJ2-1|NA|TRBV5-1|TRBD2
TGCGCCAGCAGCTTGGAAAGCGGGGGGACCAATGAGCAGTTCTTC
CASSLESGGTNEQFF
>TRBJ2-7|NA|TRBV23-1|NA
TGCGCCAGCAGTCCGACTAGACAGACGATAAGCTCCTACGAGCAGTACTTC
CASSPTRQTISSYEQYF
>TRBJ2-2|NA|TRBV9|TRBD2
TGTGCCAGCAGCCCCCGTGGGACTAGCAGGAACACCGGGGAGCTGTTTTTT
CASSPRGTSRNTGELFF
>TRBJ2-1|NA|TRBV5-1|NA
TGCGCCAGCAGCGACAGCTTAGGGGGGGGCAATGAGCAGTTCTTC
CASSDSLGGGNEQFF
>TRBJ2-1|NA|TRBV7-2|NA
TGTGCCAGCAGACAAGCGTCCGGGAATGAGCAGTTCTTC
CASRQASGNEQFF
>TRBJ2-7|NA|TRBV28|NA
TGTGCCAGCAGCTCCGGTGGAGGGGGCCCACGCGAGCAGTACTTC
CASSSGGGGPREQYF
>TRBJ2-1|NA|TRBV9|TRBD2
TGTGCCAGCAGCTTAAGCGGGAGGGATAGCAATGAGCAGTTCTTC
CASSLSGRDSNEQFF
>TRBJ2-7|NA|TRBV7-9|TRBD2
TGTGCCAGCAGCTTGGGGCTAGCGGGAGGGCCTCTAACGTTGTACGAGCAGTACTTC
CASSLGLAGGPLTLYEQYF
>TRBJ2-2|NA|TRBV11-3|TRBD1
TGTGCCAGCAGCTCCCAGGGGGCGGACACCGGGGAGCTGTTTTTT
CASSSQGADTGELFF
>TRBJ1-3|NA|TRBV7-6|TRBD1
TGTGCCAGCAGCTTAGGGGTTCCCTCGATGACAGGGCGGGATGGAAACACCATATATTTT
CASSLGVPSMTGRDGNTIYF
>TRBJ1-3|NA|TRBV7-9|TRBD1
TGTGCCAGCATTCAGGGGGGTTGGACCGTAGGAAACACCATATATTTT
CASIQGGWTVGNTIYF
>TRBJ2-7|NA|TRBV25-1|NA
TGTGCCAGCAGTTCGGGGTACGAGCAGTACTTC
CASSSGYEQYF
>TRBJ2-7|NA|TRBV5-1|NA
TGCGCCAGCAGCTTGGGCAGGGGGGCGGGATCCTACGAGCAGTACTTC
CASSLGRGAGSYEQYF
>TRBJ2-1|NA|TRBV6-1|TRBD1
TGTGCCAGCAGTGAAGCTGGTGACAGGGCCTACAATGAGCAGTTCTTC
CASSEAGDRAYNEQFF
>TRBJ1-4|once|TRBV7-9|NA
TGTGCCAGCAGCTTCTACGATGGGGGGTTTAATGAAAAACTGTTTTTT
CASSFYDGGFNEKLFF
>TRBJ1-1|NA|TRBV6-2/TRBV6-3|NA
TGTGCCAGCAGCCCCGACAGCATGGGTGCTGAAGCTTTCTTT
CASSPDSMGAEAFF
>TRBJ2-7|NA|TRBV4-3|TRBD1
TGCGCCAGCAGCCCACGGACAGGGACCTACGAGCAGTACTTC
CASSPRTGTYEQYF
>TRBJ2-7|NA|TRBV12-5|NA
TGTGCTAGTGGTCCCTTGAGGACAGACTCCTACGAGCAGTACTTC
CASGPLRTDSYEQYF
>TRBJ1-1|NA|TRBV19|TRBD1
TGTGCCAGTACCGAGACAGGGGACACTGAAGCTTTCTTT
CASTETGDTEAFF
>TRBJ2-1|NA|TRBV19|TRBD2
TGTGCCAGTAGTATGGGGAGGGGCTATGAGCAGTTCTTC
CASSMGRGYEQFF
>TRBJ2-7|NA|TRBV12-3/TRBV12-4|NA
TGTGCCAGCAGTTGGGGGGTCCACGAGCAGTACTTC
CASSWGVHEQYF
>TRBJ2-1|NA|TRBV5-8|NA
TGTGCCAGCAGCTTGGGGACATCCAGCGAGCAGTTCTTC
CASSLGTSSEQFF
>TRBJ1-5|NA|TRBV15|NA
TGTGCCACCAGCAGATCGACAGGCCCCCGGCCCCAGCATTTT
CATSRSTGPRPQHF
>TRBJ2-7|NA|TRBV7-9|TRBD1
TGTGCCAGCAGCTCCGGAGTCAGGACAGGGTACTACGAGCAGTACTTC
CASSSGVRTGYYEQYF
>TRBJ2-7|NA|TRBV10-3|TRBD2
TGTGCCATCAGTGATGCGGGAGTAAGCGACGAGCAGTACTTC
CAISDAGVSDEQYF
>TRBJ2-7|NA|TRBV9|TRBD1
TGTGCCAGCAGCGTAGGGACAGGGACCTACGAGCAGTACTTC
CASSVGTGTYEQYF
>TRBJ1-3|NA|TRBV3-1/TRBV3-2|NA
TGTGCCAGTGCAGATCTGGCCGGAAACACCATATATTTT
CASADLAGNTIYF
>TRBJ1-2|NA|TRBV19|NA
TGTGCCAGTAGTCTCCTGGGTCAGGGCGGCGACGGCTACACCTTC
CASSLLGQGGDGYTF
>TRBJ2-7|NA|TRBV6-6|NA
TGTGCCAGCAGTTACGAGGCAGCTGCTACGAAGCAGTACTTC
CASSYEAAATKQYF
>TRBJ1-5|NA|TRBV6-8|NA
TGTGCCAGCAGTTACAGGTTCCAAAGTACAGGGAATAGCAATCAGCCCCAGCATTTT
CASSYRFQSTGNSNQPQHF
>TRBJ1-5|NA|TRBV18|TRBD1
TGTGCCAGCTCACCGACCGGGACAGAAGGGCATCATTTT
CASSPTGTEGHHF
>TRBJ2-3|few|TRBV14|TRBD2
TGTGCCAGCAGCCAAGTAGGAGCGGGAGCGACCACAGATACGCAGTATTTT
CASSQVGAGATTDTQYF
>TRBJ1-1|NA|TRBV7-8|NA
TGTGCCAGCAGTTTTCGCGGGGGGCAGGGAACTGAAGCTTTCTTT
CASSFRGGQGTEAFF
>TRBJ2-2|NA|TRBV3-1/TRBV3-2|NA
TGTGCCAGCACGGTTATAAACACCGGGGAGCTGTTTTTT
CASTVINTGELFF
>TRBJ2-3|NA|TRBV30|TRBD2
TGTGCCTGGAGTGTGGGTAGCGGGATATGGGCAGATACGCAGTATTTT
CAWSVGSGIWADTQYF
>TRBJ1-2|NA|TRBV6-6|TRBD1
TGTGCCAGCAGTCTCAGGGGGCCTGACTATGGCTACACCTTC
CASSLRGPDYGYTF
>TRBJ2-1|NA|TRBV6-2/TRBV6-3|TRBD1
TGTGCCAGCAGTTACCCCGGACAGGGTACCTCCTACAATGAGCAGTTCTTC
CASSYPGQGTSYNEQFF
>TRBJ2-4|NA|TRBV29-1|NA
TGCAGCGTAATATCCAGCTACCGGGGCATTCAGTACTTC
CSVISSYRGIQYF
>TRBJ2-7|NA|TRBV6-6|TRBD2
TGTGCCAGCACCATCGGGACTAGCGGATCCTACGAGCAGTACTTC
CASTIGTSGSYEQYF
>TRBJ2-3|NA|TRBV7-6|TRBD1
TGTGCCAGCAGCTTACAGGGGGGCACAGATACGCAGTATTTT
CASSLQGGTDTQYF
>TRBJ1-2|NA|TRBV7-9|NA
TGTGCCAGCAGCTTAGCCCTAGATGGCTACACCTTC
CASSLALDGYTF
>TRBJ2-7|NA|TRBV19|TRBD1
TGTGCCAGTAGTATTTCGACAGGGGTAAGGCAGTACTTC
CASSISTGVRQYF
>TRBJ2-1|NA|TRBV12-3/TRBV12-4|TRBD2
TGTGCCAGCAGGAGCGGGATCGGCAATGAGCAGTTCTTC
CASRSGIGNEQFF
>TRBJ1-1|once|TRBV11-3|NA
TGTGCCAGCAGCTTACGGTCGAACACTGAAGCTTTCTTT
CASSLRSNTEAFF
>TRBJ1-2|NA|TRBV5-6|TRBD1
TGTGCCAGCAGCCCTGGACAGGGCTATGGCTACACCTTC
CASSPGQGYGYTF
>TRBJ2-5|NA|TRBV7-2|TRBD2
TGTGCCAGCCGCTTCTTCGGGGGGGGCCAAGAGACCCAGTACTTC
CASRFFGGGQETQYF
>TRBJ2-5|NA|TRBV2|NA
TGTGCCAGCAGTTCCGCGGGGGCTCTAGAGACCCAGTACTTC
CASSSAGALETQYF
>TRBJ2-1|NA|TRBV7-9|TRBD2
TGTGCCAGCAGCGTGAGCGGGAGGGATGAGCAGTTCTTC
CASSVSGRDEQFF